The rows below give T cell receptor beta chains drawn from one sample of a study of Graves' ophthalmopathy and Graves' hyperthyroidism. TCRdb re-called the multiplex PCR reads with MiXCR, one entry per CDR3 protein. Of roughly 51,000 distinct CDR3 sequences listed, 50% to 65% are singletons. Source material: peripheral blood. These receptors all come from an adult man with Graves' ophthalmopathy. Both conserved end residues are part of each CDR3. The D gene is left open where the match is weak. Clone sizes are given selectively: once, few, many, or a class where the clone is expanded.

d_call j_call v_call clone_size cdr3_aa cdr3_nt
NA TRBJ2-3 TRBV9 many CASSVGPLGFFPDTQYF TGTGCCAGCAGCGTAGGCCCTTTAGGGTTTTTCCCAGATACGCAGTATTTT
TRBD1 TRBJ2-6 TRBV19 NA CASSPRTGTNVLTF TGTGCCAGTAGTCCTCGGACAGGGACCAACGTCCTGACTTTC
NA TRBJ1-1 TRBV19 many CASSIGRGNTEAFF TGTGCCAGTAGTATTGGACGGGGGAACACTGAAGCTTTCTTT
NA TRBJ1-1 TRBV19 NA CASSIAHDTEAFF TGTGCCAGTAGTATCGCACATGACACTGAAGCTTTCTTT
TRBD2 TRBJ2-7 TRBV10-3 NA CAISETSGRNYEQYF TGTGCCATCAGCGAAACTAGCGGGAGAAACTACGAGCAGTACTTC
NA TRBJ2-5 TRBV5-1 many CASSPRVQEETQYF TGCGCCAGCAGCCCGAGGGTCCAAGAAGAGACCCAGTACTTC
TRBD1 TRBJ2-7 TRBV19 few CASSPASGTAYEQYF TGTGCCAGTAGTCCAGCCTCCGGGACAGCCTACGAGCAGTACTTC
NA TRBJ2-3 TRBV11-3 NA CASSPRVGGPTDTQYF TGTGCCAGCAGCCCCCGGGTGGGGGGACCCACAGATACGCAGTATTTT
NA TRBJ1-2 TRBV20-1 medium-sized CSARIGYTF TGCAGTGCTAGAATAGGCTACACCTTC
TRBD2 TRBJ2-7 TRBV2 NA CASRLGLAGDSSYEQYF TGTGCCAGCAGACTGGGACTAGCGGGGGACTCCTCCTACGAGCAGTACTTC
TRBD2 TRBJ2-7 TRBV20-1 many CSARTSAYEQYF TGCAGTGCTAGGACTAGCGCCTACGAGCAGTACTTC
NA TRBJ2-1 TRBV20-1 many CSARIPLPGWGKDEQFF TGCAGTGCTAGAATTCCCCTTCCAGGGTGGGGTAAGGATGAGCAGTTCTTC
NA TRBJ2-7 TRBV19 NA CASSIQGSRSEQYF TGTGCCAGTAGTATTCAGGGTAGCAGGAGCGAGCAGTACTTC
TRBD2 TRBJ2-1 TRBV3-1 many CASSLLRLAHTYNEQFF TGTGCCAGCAGCCTCTTACGACTAGCTCATACCTACAATGAGCAGTTCTTC
NA TRBJ2-3 TRBV19 many CASSPRRLARDTQYF TGTGCCAGTAGTCCCAGACGTCTAGCACGAGATACGCAGTATTTT
TRBD2 TRBJ2-2 TRBV20-1 NA CSARDSEREESTGELFF TGCAGTGCTAGAGATTCGGAGCGGGAGGAGTCCACCGGGGAGCTGTTTTTT
NA TRBJ1-1 TRBV20-1 NA CSARGSQSETEAFF TGCAGTGCTAGAGGCTCCCAAAGTGAGACTGAAGCTTTCTTT
TRBD1 TRBJ1-2 TRBV12-3/TRBV12-4 NA CASNQGGNYGYTF TGTGCCAGCAACCAGGGGGGTAACTATGGCTACACCTTC
NA TRBJ2-3 TRBV19 medium-sized CASSIAGTDTQYF TGTGCCAGTAGTATAGCGGGGACAGATACGCAGTATTTT
NA TRBJ1-5 TRBV9 NA CASSAPFSNQPQHF TGTGCCAGCAGCGCTCCCTTTTCCAATCAGCCCCAGCATTTT
NA TRBJ1-6 TRBV7-3 NA CASRGEGNQQQSALHF TGTGCCAGCCGTGGCGAGGGAAACCAGCAGCAATCAGCCCTCCACTTT
NA TRBJ2-6 TRBV5-1 NA CASSLIGDSYVLTF TGCGCCAGCAGCTTGATAGGGGACTCCTACGTCCTGACTTTC
NA TRBJ2-3 TRBV5-4 many CASSLGPAIPTTDTQYF TGTGCCAGCAGCTTGGGGCCGGCCATCCCCACCACAGATACGCAGTATTTT
NA TRBJ2-5 TRBV12-3/TRBV12-4 once CASSPSGLGETQYF TGTGCCAGCAGCCCCTCAGGGTTGGGAGAGACCCAGTACTTC
NA TRBJ2-1 TRBV20-1 few CSASQQDNEQFF TGCAGTGCTAGTCAACAGGACAATGAGCAGTTCTTC
TRBD2 TRBJ2-1 TRBV20-1 many CSARDLGRLAVNNEQFF TGCAGTGCTAGAGATCTGGGACGACTAGCGGTTAACAATGAGCAGTTCTTC
NA TRBJ2-1 TRBV5-4 many CASSTNRNNEQFF TGTGCCAGCAGCACGAACAGGAACAATGAGCAGTTCTTC
TRBD1 TRBJ1-4 TRBV4-1 many CASSQDHRTGGRLTNEKLFF TGCGCCAGCAGCCAAGATCACAGGACAGGGGGGAGGTTGACTAATGAAAAACTGTTTTTT
NA TRBJ1-2 TRBV10-2 NA CVSSVRPYGYTF TGCGTCAGCAGTGTCAGGCCTTATGGCTACACCTTC
TRBD2 TRBJ2-3 TRBV7-6 NA CASSLVPGLTTDTQYF TGTGCCAGCAGCTTAGTCCCGGGACTAACCACTGATACGCAGTATTTT
NA TRBJ2-1 TRBV19 NA CASRKTASSYNEQFF TGTGCCAGTAGGAAGACAGCGAGCTCCTACAATGAGCAGTTCTTC
NA TRBJ2-7 TRBV9 NA CASSVDTDYEQYF TGTGCCAGCAGCGTTGACACCGACTACGAGCAGTACTTC
NA TRBJ1-4 TRBV6-5 many CASSYFSPVQTTNEKLFF TGTGCCAGCAGTTACTTCTCCCCAGTACAAACAACTAATGAAAAACTGTTTTTT
TRBD2 TRBJ2-3 TRBV6-1 many CASSANLASGGFTDTQYF TGTGCCAGCAGTGCAAACCTGGCTAGCGGGGGCTTCACAGATACGCAGTATTTT
NA TRBJ1-5 TRBV15 few CATSRGDGGLEPQHF TGTGCCACCAGCAGAGGGGATGGGGGGCTGGAGCCCCAGCATTTT
NA TRBJ2-5 TRBV20-1 NA CSARVGGETQYF TGCAGTGCTAGAGTAGGGGGAGAGACCCAGTACTTC
NA TRBJ2-5 TRBV20-1 once CSARDVAKETQYF TGCAGTGCTAGAGATGTAGCTAAAGAGACCCAGTACTTC
TRBD2 TRBJ2-1 TRBV6-2/TRBV6-3 many CASSSPRERGGNEQFF TGTGCCAGCAGTTCCCCCCGCGAGCGGGGGGGTAATGAGCAGTTCTTC
NA TRBJ2-3 TRBV20-1 NA CSASLVQDTQYF TGCAGTGCTAGTCTAGTCCAAGATACGCAGTATTTT
NA TRBJ2-2 TRBV5-8 NA CASSLTGRGTGELFF TGTGCCAGCAGCTTGACTGGCAGGGGTACCGGGGAGCTGTTTTTT
NA TRBJ1-6 TRBV10-3 NA CAISEEGWDSPLHF TGTGCCATCAGCGAAGAGGGATGGGATTCACCTCTCCACTTC